A selection of T cell receptor beta chains follows, all from one sample in a study of blood T cell repertoires in COVID-19. Sequenced by immunoSEQ multiplex PCR; TCRdb stores in-frame clones only, minus some. Counted here are about 430,000 clones, 80% to 90% occurring once; the ten biggest clones make up approximately 1.2%. Material: PBMCs or T cells enriched from blood (not recorded which). The receptors shown here come from a young man who had recovered from COVID-19. The CDR3 runs from the conserved cysteine through the conserved F or W.

CDR3aa	v_gene
CASSLQGISYEQYF	TRBV5-4
CASSSGQGGNTIYF	TRBV28
CASSVVRGTGELFF	TRBV9
CASSLAPSGTTDTQYF	TRBV7-6
CASSQAGLAGTNEQFF	TRBV4-1
CAISALAGEYNEQFF	TRBV10-3
CASSSRAGTDTQYF	TRBV9
CASSQERLATYEQYF	TRBV3-1/TRBV3-2
CATRLEGNQPQHF	TRBV10-3
CASSLGSHYEQYF	TRBV3-1/TRBV3-2
CASSRGQGIEKLFF	TRBV11-1
CASGMTFGTAADYGYTF	TRBV12-5
CASSLTLQGKDGEQYF	TRBV7-2
CASSRSGTNEQFF	TRBV3-1/TRBV3-2
CASTPPGQGRLEQYF	TRBV28
CASSSQTGEKLFF	TRBV11-2
CASSIEGAQPQHF	TRBV28
CASSLPAERGSLYTGELFF	TRBV4-1
CASRKKTGQGEAFF	TRBV6-5
CASSPRMAGLATYNEQFF	TRBV7-2
CASSVGGNEQFF	TRBV18
CASGKGDYGQETQYF	TRBV12-5
CASSPDRGWEKLFF	TRBV27